This T cell receptor (beta chain) stems from a study of blood T cell repertoires in COVID-19. Study-wide background: Whether acute or convalescent, the COVID-19 samples came from the United States, Italy and Spain. In each case, the material was cDNA or gDNA derived from T cells, B-cell-depleted T cells, or PBMCs.

Methods used by the authors: Using reference gene primer amplification, nucleated cell counts were estimated. The method was immunoSEQ multiplex PCR; TCRdb's version includes in-frame clones alone and lacks a portion of them. The V and J calls and clone size come from that table; D and trimming were worked out from the DNA. The table has about 140,000 clones, about 87% seen once; the top ten hold 1.7%. Trimming removed 0 bases from V and 7 bases from J; junction bases left unmatched: 3. Germline V lookup: CDR1 MNHEY, CDR2 SMNVEV (reference sequence). This CDR3 has 14 amino acids. The chain recombines TRBV27 with TRBJ1-5, with TRBD1 matching 7 bases. The sequenced sample was peripheral blood. This receptor was obtained from a woman between 45 and 65 years old with acute or convalescent COVID-19. Written as DNA, the CDR3 is TGTGCCAGCAGTTTATCCTTACAGGGGCAGCCCCAGCATTTT. This codes for CASSLSLQGQPQHF.